The rows below give T cell receptor beta chains drawn from one sample of a study of cytomegalovirus exposure and HLA in healthy donors. Sequencing used immunoSEQ multiplex PCR; TCRdb keeps in-frame clones, though not all of them. The sample shows some 120,000 clones, around 94% of them seen only once. The sample was PBMCs. These receptors originate from a woman aged 18-29 years in good health and CMV-seronegative. The CDR3 runs from the conserved cysteine through the conserved F or W. A D gene is named only where the DNA matches it firmly. Clone size is shown for a subset of rows, as once, few, many or a class of expanded clone.

V gene	J gene	clone size	D gene	CDR3 DNA	CDR3 protein
TRBV27	TRBJ2-5	.	TRBD2	TGTGCCAGCAGTCCCGGGACTACACCCGTGGAGACCCAGTACTTC	CASSPGTTPVETQYF
TRBV9	TRBJ1-2	once	.	TGTGCCAGCAGCCTCGGGGGGGCGAATAACTATGGCTACACCTTC	CASSLGGANNYGYTF
TRBV2	TRBJ2-5	.	TRBD1	TGTGCCAGCAGTTGGACAGGGACACAACAAGAGACCCAGTACTTC	CASSWTGTQQETQYF
TRBV7-2	TRBJ2-7	.	.	TGTGCCAGCAGCTTAGTGGGCCCGGGGATTAACGAGCAGTACTTC	CASSLVGPGINEQYF
TRBV10-3	TRBJ1-6	.	.	TGTGCCATCAGCCCTGGACAATTTAATTCACCCCTCCACTTT	CAISPGQFNSPLHF
TRBV19	TRBJ1-6	.	TRBD1	TGTGCCAGTAGTTACAGGGGGCAAGCACCCCTCCACTTT	CASSYRGQAPLHF
TRBV14	TRBJ1-2	.	TRBD1	TGTGCCAGCAGCGGTAGGGGGCGCCCTAACTATGGCTACACCTTC	CASSGRGRPNYGYTF
TRBV5-1	TRBJ2-2	once	TRBD1	TGCGCCAGCAGCTTGTCTTCAGGGGGTGTGGCCGGGGAGCTGTTTTTT	CASSLSSGGVAGELFF
TRBV7-3	TRBJ2-1	.	TRBD1	TGTGCCAGCAGCTCACAGGGGATTGAGCAGTTCTTC	CASSSQGIEQFF
TRBV5-4	TRBJ1-3	once	.	TGTGCCAGCAGCTCGCGATCTACAGGGTTTGCTGGAAACACCATATATTTT	CASSSRSTGFAGNTIYF
TRBV15	TRBJ2-3	.	TRBD2	TGTGCCACCAGCAGAGCGGGACTAGCGGGAGATACGCAGTATTTT	CATSRAGLAGDTQYF
TRBV2	TRBJ1-4	.	.	TGTGCCAGCAGTGAGATGTCAGGGGTCGGGGTGGAAAAACTGTTTTTT	CASSEMSGVGVEKLFF
TRBV7-6	TRBJ1-4	.	TRBD1	TGTGCCAGCAGCTCGGGACAGGGCAGGGAAAAACTGTTTTTT	CASSSGQGREKLFF
TRBV30	TRBJ2-7	once	.	TGTGCCTGGAGTCTAGGTGGCGAGCAGTACTTC	CAWSLGGEQYF
TRBV11-3	TRBJ2-3	.	.	TGTGCCAGCAGCTTAGGTTCTAGCACAGATACGCAGTATTTT	CASSLGSSTDTQYF
TRBV6-5	TRBJ1-3	.	TRBD1	TGTGCCAGCAGTTCGTTCAGGGGGAGTGGAAACACCATATATTTT	CASSSFRGSGNTIYF